This T cell receptor beta chain was obtained from a study of response to subunit inactivated influenza vaccine. Study-wide results and caveats: The authors offered the suggestion that each seasonal influenza vaccination recruits few new T cells.

TCRdb re-derived calls from the RT-PCR reads in MiXCR, one entry per CDR3 protein. This sample has about 650,000 distinct CDR3 sequences, with less than 20% found just once. This clonotype was seen a handful of times. Its matching antigen is unknown. Germline loops: CDR1 SEHNR, CDR2 FQNEAQ (reference sequence). The CDR3 is 17 residues long. V was pared by 5 bases and J by 3 bases, with 14 bases of the junction left unmatched. This clonotype originated in a man in his fifties or sixties who received an inactivated influenza vaccine. The J gene is TRBJ1-1, the V gene TRBV7-9, with TRBD1 matching over 8 bases. Sample: PBMCs from blood, taken less than 13 days after vaccination. The CDR3 DNA reads as TGTGCCAGCAGCGCCGGACAGGGAGCGGGGTATTACACTGAAGCTTTCTTT. Its protein is CASSAGQGAGYYTEAFF.